Listed here is a single T cell receptor (beta chain). These data originate in a study of blood T cell repertoires in COVID-19. The wider study: Acute-phase and convalescent COVID-19 samples originated in the United States, Italy and Spain. Nucleic acid was either cDNA or gDNA, and it came from T cells, B-cell-depleted T cells, or PBMCs.

This table comes from immunoSEQ multiplex PCR, and its TCRdb copy is limited to in-frame clones, with some not included. The sample has roughly 50,000 clones; about 90% are singletons. The CDR3 loop spans 12 amino acids. Germline CDR1 MNHEY, CDR2 SVGAGI. V shed 8 bases and J shed 8 bases, with 13 bases lying between them. The J gene is TRBJ2-1, the V gene TRBV6-5, with D possibly TRBD1 on 5 matching bases. This clonotype originated in an older man with acute or convalescent COVID-19. Sequencing was performed on peripheral blood. CDR3 loop: CASHDRFDEQFF. The CDR3 coding sequence is TGTGCCAGCCATGACAGATTCGATGAGCAGTTCTTC.